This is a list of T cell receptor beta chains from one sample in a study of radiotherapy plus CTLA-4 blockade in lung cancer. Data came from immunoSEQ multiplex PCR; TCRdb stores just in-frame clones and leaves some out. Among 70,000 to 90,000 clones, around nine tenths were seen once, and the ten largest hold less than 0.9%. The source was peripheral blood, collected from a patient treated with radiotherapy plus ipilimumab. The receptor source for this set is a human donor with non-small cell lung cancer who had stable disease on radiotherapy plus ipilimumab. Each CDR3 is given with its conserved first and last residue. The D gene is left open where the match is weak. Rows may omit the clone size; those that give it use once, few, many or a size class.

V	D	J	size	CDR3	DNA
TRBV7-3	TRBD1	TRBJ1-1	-	CASSGSGTAEAFF	TGTGCCAGCAGCGGCAGCGGGACAGCCGAAGCTTTCTTT
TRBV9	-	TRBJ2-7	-	CASSATGSHVSLYEQYF	TGTGCCAGCAGCGCCACGGGGTCTCATGTATCCCTATACGAGCAGTACTTC
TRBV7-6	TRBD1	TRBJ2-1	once	CASGLPGGQGANNEQFF	TGTGCCAGCGGACTTCCAGGGGGGCAGGGGGCGAACAATGAGCAGTTCTTC
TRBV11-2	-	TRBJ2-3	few	CASSLDRTTTDTQYF	TGTGCCAGCAGCTTAGATCGAACTACGACAGATACGCAGTATTTT
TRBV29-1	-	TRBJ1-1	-	CSAKSRVPSEAFF	TGCAGCGCTAAGTCAAGGGTCCCCTCTGAAGCTTTCTTT
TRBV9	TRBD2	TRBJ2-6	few	CASSVPSGGGDLTF	TGTGCCAGCAGCGTACCTAGCGGGGGCGGGGACCTGACTTTC
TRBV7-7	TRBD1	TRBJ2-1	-	CASSLSSGTAPNEQFF	TGTGCCAGCAGCTTATCGTCTGGGACAGCGCCAAATGAGCAGTTCTTC
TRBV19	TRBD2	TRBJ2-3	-	CASSSRTSGSPDTQYF	TGTGCCAGTAGTAGTCGGACTAGCGGGAGCCCAGATACGCAGTATTTT
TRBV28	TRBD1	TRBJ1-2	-	CASSQDRDYGYTF	TGTGCCAGCAGTCAGGACAGGGATTATGGCTACACCTTC
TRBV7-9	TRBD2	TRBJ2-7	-	CASSLEPSGEEQYF	TGTGCCAGCAGCTTAGAGCCTAGCGGGGAGGAGCAGTACTTC
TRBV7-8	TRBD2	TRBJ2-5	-	CASSPGISGGPTQYF	TGTGCCAGCAGCCCTGGGATTAGCGGGGGCCCCACCCAGTACTTC
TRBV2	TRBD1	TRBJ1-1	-	CASSEQGVFTEAFF	TGTGCCAGCAGTGAACAGGGGGTGTTTACTGAAGCTTTCTTT
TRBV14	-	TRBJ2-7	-	CASSQGGTHYEQYF	TGTGCCAGCAGCCAAGGGGGGACTCACTACGAGCAGTACTTC
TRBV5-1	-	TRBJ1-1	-	CASSLGHLTHLDTEAFF	TGCGCCAGCAGCTTGGGACATTTAACCCACCTGGACACTGAAGCTTTCTTT
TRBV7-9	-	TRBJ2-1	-	CASSLVGAPGNEQFF	TGTGCCAGCAGCTTAGTTGGGGCCCCCGGCAATGAGCAGTTCTTC
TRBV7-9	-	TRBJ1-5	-	CASSFPGNQPQHF	TGTGCCAGCAGCTTTCCCGGCAATCAGCCCCAGCATTTT
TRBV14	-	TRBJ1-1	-	CASSQKARITEAFF	TGTGCCAGCAGCCAGAAGGCAAGAATCACTGAAGCTTTCTTT
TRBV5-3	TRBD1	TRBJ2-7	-	CARSFPQGAGYEQYF	TGTGCCAGAAGCTTTCCGCAGGGGGCTGGGTACGAGCAGTACTTC
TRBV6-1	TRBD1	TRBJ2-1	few	CASRSDRGAMGEQFF	TGTGCCAGCAGATCAGACAGGGGCGCGATGGGGGAGCAGTTCTTC
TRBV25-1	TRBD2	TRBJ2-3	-	CASLAGGGTDTQYF	TGTGCCAGCTTGGCTGGGGGGGGCACAGATACGCAGTATTTT
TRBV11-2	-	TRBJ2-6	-	CASSLRAVGANVLTF	TGTGCCAGCAGCTTACGGGCCGTCGGGGCCAACGTCCTGACTTTC
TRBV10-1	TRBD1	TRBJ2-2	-	CASSPGQGGSTGELFF	TGCGCCAGCAGCCCTGGACAGGGGGGAAGCACCGGGGAGCTGTTTTTT
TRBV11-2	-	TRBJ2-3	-	CASSLGLRTDTQYF	TGTGCCAGCAGCTTAGGACTACGCACAGATACGCAGTATTTT
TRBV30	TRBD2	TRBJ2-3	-	CAWSTGLAGTDTQYF	TGTGCCTGGAGTACGGGGCTAGCGGGCACAGATACGCAGTATTTT
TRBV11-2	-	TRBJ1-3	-	CASSLEGANLGNTIYF	TGTGCCAGCAGCTTAGAAGGCGCAAATCTGGGAAACACCATATATTTT
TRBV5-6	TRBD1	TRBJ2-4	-	CASSWTGTAKNIQYF	TGTGCCAGCAGCTGGACAGGGACGGCCAAAAACATTCAGTACTTC
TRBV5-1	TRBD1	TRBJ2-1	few	CASNSGTGTEQFF	TGCGCCAGCAACTCCGGGACAGGGACCGAGCAGTTCTTC
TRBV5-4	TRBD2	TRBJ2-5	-	CASSPTGTSSQETQYF	TGTGCCAGCAGCCCTACCGGGACTAGCAGCCAAGAGACCCAGTACTTC
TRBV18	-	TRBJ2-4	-	CASSPLGRELYF	TGTGCCAGCTCCCCTCTCGGACGGGAGCTATACTTC
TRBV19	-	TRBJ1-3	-	CATMRTASGNTIYF	TGTGCCACCATGCGGACGGCCTCTGGAAACACCATATATTTT
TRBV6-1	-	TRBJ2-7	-	CASSDINPRVGEQYF	TGTGCCAGCAGTGATATTAACCCTAGAGTAGGGGAGCAGTACTTC
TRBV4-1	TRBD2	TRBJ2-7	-	CASSQDQGLGSYEQYF	TGCGCCAGCAGCCAAGATCAGGGACTAGGCTCCTACGAGCAGTACTTC
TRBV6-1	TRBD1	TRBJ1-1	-	CATGLGQANTEAFF	TGTGCCACCGGCTTGGGACAGGCGAACACTGAAGCTTTCTTT
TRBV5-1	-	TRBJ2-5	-	CASSPGVVETQYF	TGCGCCAGCAGCCCCGGGGTAGTAGAGACCCAGTACTTC
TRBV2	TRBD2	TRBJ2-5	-	CASSGLAGAGQTQYF	TGTGCCAGCAGTGGGTTAGCGGGAGCTGGGCAGACCCAGTACTTC
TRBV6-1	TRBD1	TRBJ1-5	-	CASSEQGAASNQPQHF	TGTGCCAGCAGTGAACAGGGGGCCGCAAGCAATCAGCCCCAGCATTTT
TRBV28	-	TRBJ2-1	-	CASRLYGSDEQFF	TGTGCCAGCCGGCTATATGGTTCCGATGAGCAGTTCTTC
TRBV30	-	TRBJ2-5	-	CAWSGPVHRTVVETQYF	TGTGCCTGGAGTGGTCCGGTACACAGGACTGTAGTGGAGACCCAGTACTTC
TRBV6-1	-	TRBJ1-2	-	CASLLGLGGYTF	TGTGCCAGCCTCCTGGGGCTAGGTGGCTACACCTTC
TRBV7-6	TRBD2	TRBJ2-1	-	CASSLAVGASGTNEQFF	TGTGCCAGCAGCTTAGCGGTTGGGGCTAGCGGGACCAATGAGCAGTTCTTC
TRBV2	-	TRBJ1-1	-	CASSDRAATEAFF	TGTGCCAGCAGTGACAGGGCAGCGACTGAAGCTTTCTTT
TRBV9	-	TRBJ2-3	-	CASSSQGVGGHGAQYF	TGTGCCAGCAGTTCTCAGGGGGTCGGGGGCCACGGAGCGCAGTATTTT
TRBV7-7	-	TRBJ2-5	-	CASSSTSGPEETQYF	TGTGCCAGCAGCTCGACTAGTGGCCCGGAAGAGACCCAGTACTTC
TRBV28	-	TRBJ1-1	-	CASSFTGLEAFF	TGTGCCAGCAGTTTTACCGGCCTTGAAGCTTTCTTT
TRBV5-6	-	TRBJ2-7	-	CASSWDNSYEQYF	TGTGCCAGCAGTTGGGACAACTCCTACGAGCAGTACTTC
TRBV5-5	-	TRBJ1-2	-	CASSLDSTYGYTF	TGTGCCAGCAGTTTGGACAGCACCTATGGCTACACCTTC
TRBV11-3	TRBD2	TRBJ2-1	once	CASSSGLAGANEQFF	TGTGCCAGCAGCTCGGGACTAGCGGGGGCCAATGAGCAGTTCTTC
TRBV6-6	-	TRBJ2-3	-	CASKGQSESDTQYF	TGTGCCAGCAAAGGACAGTCGGAATCAGATACGCAGTATTTT
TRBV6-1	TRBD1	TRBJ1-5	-	CASSRDRGRNQPQHF	TGTGCCAGCAGTAGGGACAGGGGAAGAAATCAGCCCCAGCATTTT
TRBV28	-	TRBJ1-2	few	CATSAGVYGYTF	TGTGCCACCTCCGCGGGAGTCTATGGCTACACCTTC
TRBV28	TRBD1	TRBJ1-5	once	CASTLRGIGGQPQHF	TGTGCCAGCACCCTCCGGGGGATAGGGGGCCAGCCCCAGCATTTT
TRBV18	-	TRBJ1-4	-	CASSPPLGRDDEKLFF	TGTGCCAGCTCACCACCGCTTGGAAGGGATGATGAAAAACTGTTTTTT
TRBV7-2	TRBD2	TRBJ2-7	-	CASSLAGTSGGSYEQYF	TGTGCCAGCAGCTTAGCAGGGACTAGCGGGGGGTCCTACGAGCAGTACTTC
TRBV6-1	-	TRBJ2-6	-	CASTNVGKGANVLTF	TGTGCCAGCACTAATGTAGGTAAGGGGGCCAACGTCCTGACTTTC